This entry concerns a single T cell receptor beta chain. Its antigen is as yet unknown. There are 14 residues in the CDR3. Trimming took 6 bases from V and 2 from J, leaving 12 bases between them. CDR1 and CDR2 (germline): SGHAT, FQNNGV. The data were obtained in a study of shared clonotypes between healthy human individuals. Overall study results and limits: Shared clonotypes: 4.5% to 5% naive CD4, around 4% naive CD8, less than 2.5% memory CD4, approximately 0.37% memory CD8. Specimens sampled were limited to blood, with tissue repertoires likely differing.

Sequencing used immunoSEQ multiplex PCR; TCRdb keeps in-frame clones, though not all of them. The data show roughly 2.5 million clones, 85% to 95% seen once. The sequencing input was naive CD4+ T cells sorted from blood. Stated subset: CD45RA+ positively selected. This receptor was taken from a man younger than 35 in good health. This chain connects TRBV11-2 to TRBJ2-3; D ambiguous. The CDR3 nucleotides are TGTGCCAGCAGTTCTGGGCCACTCACAGATACGCAGTATTTT. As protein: CASSSGPLTDTQYF.